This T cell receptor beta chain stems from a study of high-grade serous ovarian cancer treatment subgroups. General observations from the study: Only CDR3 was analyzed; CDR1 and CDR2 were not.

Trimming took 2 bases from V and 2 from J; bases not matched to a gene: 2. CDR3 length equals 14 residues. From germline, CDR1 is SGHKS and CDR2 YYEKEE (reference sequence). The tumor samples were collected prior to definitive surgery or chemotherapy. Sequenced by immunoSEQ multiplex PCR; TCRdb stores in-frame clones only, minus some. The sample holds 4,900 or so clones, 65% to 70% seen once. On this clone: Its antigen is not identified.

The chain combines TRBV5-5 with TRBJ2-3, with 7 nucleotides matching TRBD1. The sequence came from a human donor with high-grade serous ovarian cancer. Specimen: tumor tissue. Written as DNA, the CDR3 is TGTGCCAGCAGCTTAACAGGGGCCACAGATACGCAGTATTTT. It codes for CASSLTGATDTQYF.